These 19 T cell receptor beta chains came from one sample sequenced in a study of blood T cell repertoires in COVID-19. Assay used: immunoSEQ multiplex PCR; TCRdb lists only in-frame clones, some missing. The repertoire includes 300,000 to 400,000 clones, around 90% of them detected once, and less than 3.5% sits in the top ten. The sample comprised peripheral blood. These receptors all stem from a woman in her twenties or thirties with COVID-19, enrolled during active disease.

CDR3 protein: CASSEDSRVTEAFF. The DNA of the CDR3 is TGTGCCAGCAGTGAAGACTCCAGGGTTACTGAAGCTTTCTTT. The rearrangement joins TRBV2 to TRBJ1-1; weak D call: TRBD1 (5 bases). Germline-derived CDR1 and CDR2 are SNHLY and FYNNEI. The CDR3 is made up of 14 amino acids. V was pared by 1 base and J by 5 bases, with 11 bases between.

This clone was observed a few times. The rearrangement uses TRBV27 and TRBJ2-7; 11 bases are a match to TRBD2. The CDR3 is 17 amino acids. The V gene's germline CDR1 is MNHEY and CDR2 SMNVEV (reference sequence). The J segment lost 3 bases and the V segment lost 6 bases, leaving 13 bases of the junction unmatched. This CDR3 is CASRRTSGRGRGYEQYF. For the CDR3, the DNA is TGTGCCAGCAGACGCACTAGCGGGAGAGGGCGAGGCTACGAGCAGTACTTC.

This clone was seen a single time. The V and J genes are TRBV27 and TRBJ2-7, with TRBD2 as a possible D gene (6 bases). Trimming cost V 3 bases and J 2 bases, with 11 bases left between them. The germline V gene has CDR1 MNHEY and CDR2 SMNVEV (reference sequence). The CDR3 is made up of 14 amino acids. The CDR3 sequence is CASSFGGSAYEQYF. In DNA form, the CDR3 reads TGTGCCAGCAGTTTCGGGGGTTCTGCCTACGAGCAGTACTTC.

The count of this clone is one. The chain joins TRBV3-1 (or the pseudogene TRBV3-2) to TRBJ2-1; D call uncertain. CDR3 length: 17 amino acids. V shed 0 bases and J shed 0 bases, with 12 bases lying between them. The germline V gene has CDR1 LGHDT and CDR2 YNNKEL (reference sequence). The CDR3 DNA sequence: TGTGCCAGCAGCCAAGACTTACTGCCAAGCTCCTACAATGAGCAGTTCTTC. Protein: CASSQDLLPSSYNEQFF.

The chain combines TRBV2 with TRBJ2-3, with TRBD2 matching 7 bases. The CDR3 sequence is 14 residues long. V gave up 10 bases and J gave up 2 bases; unmatched junction bases: 9. Germline V lookup: CDR1 SNHLY, CDR2 FYNNEI. CDR3 region: CATSLALYTDTQYF. DNA for the CDR3: TGTGCCACTTCACTAGCGCTATACACAGATACGCAGTATTTT.

The chain has TRBV28 and TRBJ2-1; 13 nucleotides match TRBD2. CDR1 is MDHEN and CDR2 is SYDVKM in the germline V gene. J was trimmed by 7 bases and V by 7 bases; bases with no gene match: 13. This CDR3 spans 17 amino acids. CDR3 sequence: CASKSGLAGRLTNEQFF. The DNA for the CDR3 is TGTGCCAGCAAGTCGGGACTAGCGGGGAGACTTACGAATGAGCAGTTCTTC.

The chain links TRBV27 to TRBJ2-1; tentative D call: TRBD1 (5 bases). Looked up from germline, CDR1 is MNHEY and CDR2 is SMNVEV (reference sequence). This CDR3 has 16 residues. Trimming took off 5 bases at V and 7 bases at J, with 21 bases between the two ends. DNA of the CDR3: TGTGCCAGCAGTCCCCTTCCTCCGACAGTCAAGAATGAGCAGTTCTTC. Translating it yields CASSPLPPTVKNEQFF.

The rearrangement links TRBV5-1 to TRBJ1-3, with D possibly being TRBD1 (6 bases). In germline, CDR1 is SGHRS, CDR2 YFSETQ. Between the trimmed V and J ends, which lost 4 bases and 4 bases, there was a span of 15 bases. CDR3 length: 15 residues. The CDR3 region has the DNA TGCGCCAGCAGCCCAAGGACAGTCTCCGGAAACACCATATATTTT. Its translation is CASSPRTVSGNTIYF.

The chain joins TRBV7-8 to TRBJ2-1; unclear D gene. Trimming left V 1 base short and J 0 bases short, with 10 bases between. Germline V gene data show CDR1 as SGHVS and CDR2 as FQNEAQ. CDR3 size: 16 residues. In DNA, the CDR3 is TGTGCCAGCAGCTTAGGTACGCCCGGCTCCTACAATGAGCAGTTCTTC. Encoded protein: CASSLGTPGSYNEQFF.

Of note for this clone: The same CDR3 also results from other DNA sequences found in this sample. The chain combines TRBV5-1 with TRBJ2-3, with 10 bases that match TRBD2. This CDR3 region has 14 residues. The germline V gene encodes CDR1 SGHRS and CDR2 YFSETQ. Trimming took 2 bases from V and 6 from J; bases not matched to a gene: 3. The CDR3 is CASSLAGGPDTQYF. Here the CDR3 DNA reads TGCGCCAGCAGCTTAGCGGGAGGGCCGGATACGCAGTATTTT.

V usage is TRBV3-1 (or the pseudogene TRBV3-2) and J usage is TRBJ1-1; perhaps TRBD1 as D (5 bases). The CDR3 is made up of 14 amino acids. V was clipped by 1 base and J by 5 bases, with 11 bases between them. The V gene's germline CDR1 is LGHDT and CDR2 YNNKEL (reference sequence). CDR3 DNA sequence: TGTGCCAGCAGCCAAGCTCGGGGGAGGACTGAAGCTTTCTTT. Translated: CASSQARGRTEAFF.

The chain carries TRBV12-1 and TRBJ1-3; the tabulated D call, TRBD1, remains unverified against the DNA. TRBV12-1 corresponds to a pseudogene. This CDR3 is built from 17 residues. CDR3 DNA sequence: TGTGCCAGCAGCTTTGGGGACAGGGGGTCTTCTGGAAACACCATATATTTT. Its translation: CASSFGDRGSSGNTIYF.

This chain uses TRBV19 with TRBJ1-1, with D perhaps matching TRBD1 (5 bases). V was shortened by 4 bases and J by 7 bases, with 7 bases between the two germline ends. Germline-derived CDR1 and CDR2 are LNHDA and SQIVND (reference sequence). The length of the CDR3 is 11 residues. In DNA form, the CDR3 reads TGTGCCAGTAGTAAGGGGTTTGAAGCTTTCTTT. Protein: CASSKGFEAFF.

This sequence joins TRBV7-2 and TRBJ1-4, with D possibly matching TRBD1 (5 bases). Germline CDR1 reads SGHTA; CDR2 reads FQGNSA. The CDR3 spans 16 residues. Trimming removed 5 bases at V and 6 bases at J, with 19 bases between. CDR3 residues: CASSLRTLGSDEKLFF. DNA for the CDR3: TGTGCCAGCAGCCTCCGGACATTAGGGTCTGATGAAAAACTGTTTTTT.

The CDR3 sequence: CASSKRGRNYGYTF. CDR3 DNA: TGTGCCAGCAGTAAAAGGGGGCGCAACTATGGCTACACCTTC. The rearrangement links TRBV7-9 to TRBJ1-2; 7 nucleotides line up with TRBD1. Germline-derived CDR1 and CDR2 are SEHNR and FQNEAQ (reference sequence). The CDR3 is made up of 14 amino acids. The J segment lost 2 bases and the V segment lost 6 bases, leaving 6 bases of the junction unmatched. The full variable domain, its missing parts supplied by reference TRBV7-9 and TRBJ1-2, is DTGVSQNPRHKITKRGQNVTFRCDPISEHNRLYWYRQTLGQGPEFLTYFQNEAQLEKSRLLSDRFSAERPKGSFSTLEIQRTEQGDSAMYLCASSKRGRNYGYTFGSGTRLTVV.

This clone is a singleton in its sample. The rearrangement links TRBV24-1 to TRBJ2-5, with D perhaps matching TRBD1 (6 bases). The CDR3 consists of 16 residues. Germline CDR1 is KGHDR and CDR2 is SFDVKD. The ends were cut back, 4 bases at V and 6 bases at J, with 20 bases in the middle. The DNA of the CDR3 is TGTGCCACCAGTGACCCACCCCTGACGGACAGAAAGACCCAGTACTTC. Translation gives CATSDPPLTDRKTQYF.

The rearrangement uses TRBV28 and TRBJ2-7; tentative D call: TRBD2 (5 bases). CDR1 is MDHEN and CDR2 is SYDVKM in the germline V gene. CDR3 length: 14 amino acids. V lost 5 bases and J lost 2, with 13 bases in between. In DNA, the CDR3 is TGTGCCAGCAGTCCACCGGGATACCCCTACGAGCAGTACTTC. Protein: CASSPPGYPYEQYF.

This chain connects TRBV19 to TRBJ2-1; the D is unclear. CDR1 and CDR2 from the germline V gene are LNHDA and SQIVND (reference sequence). Trimming pared 3 bases from V and 7 bases from J, leaving 10 bases between. CDR3 length: 13 residues. CDR3 DNA: TGTGCCAGTAGTATCACGGCCAGGAATGAGCAGTTCTTC. This codes for CASSITARNEQFF.

The chain links TRBV18 to TRBJ1-1, with 7 bases aligning to TRBD1. Germline trimming cut 3 bases from V and 5 bases from J; bases unmatched to any gene: 3. Per germline, CDR1 KGHSH and CDR2 LQKENI. The CDR3 runs 13 residues. The CDR3 nucleotides read TGTGCCAGCTCACCGCCAGGGGGAACTGAAGCTTTCTTT. The encoded protein is CASSPPGGTEAFF.